This T cell receptor (beta chain) was documented in a study of STAT3 mutations in large granular lymphocyte leukemia. Study-level information: Canonical activating STAT3 mutations were detected in roughly half of the longitudinally sequenced T-LGLL patients. Roughly 38% of treated T-LGLL patients showed hematologic response to immunosuppression.

Libraries were prepared by immunoSEQ multiplex PCR; TCRdb keeps only in-frame clonotypes and omits some of them. The profile shows about 19,000 clones, over 80% of them singletons. This CDR3 is 13 amino acids long. The germline V gene encodes CDR1 SEHNR and CDR2 FQNEAQ (reference sequence). V was trimmed by 5 bases and J by 5 bases, leaving 13 bases between them. Study-wide points: After therapy, 6 of 18 patients switched clonotypes, all new clones STAT3 wild type. At least one immunodominant TCR beta clonotype appeared in every T-cell large granular lymphocyte leukemia patient.

Details on this clone: The antigen is undetermined.

Material for sequencing was peripheral blood mononuclear cells. This sequence joins TRBV7-9 and TRBJ2-7, with D tentatively TRBD2 (5 bases). The sequence was obtained from a man in his 60s with T-cell large granular lymphocyte leukemia. Some clones in this sample may be carry-over from other donors' samples. The CDR3 loop reads CASSLGSTHEQYF. DNA for the CDR3: TGTGCCAGCAGCCTTGGGAGTACCCACGAGCAGTACTTC.